This TCR beta chain is from a study of blood T cell repertoires in COVID-19. Across the study: Sample material is recorded as cDNA or gDNA derived from T cells, B-cell-depleted T cells, or PBMCs.

Authors' analysis steps: Reference gene primer amplification gave nucleated cell count estimates. Only in-frame clones appear in the TCRdb table, and some are missing; sequencing was by immunoSEQ multiplex PCR. The V and J calls and the clone size are those of that table, but D and trimming were determined from the DNA. The table shows 10,000 or so clones, with around 90% occurring only once. This CDR3 has 15 residues. The rearrangement links TRBV21-1 to TRBJ2-3; TRBD1 is the table's D call and was not checked against the DNA. TRBV21-1 is classified as a pseudogene. Sequences were obtained from peripheral blood. The TCR comes from a human donor in a cohort sampled during active COVID-19. This CDR3 is CASSNRTASTDTQYF. In DNA form, the CDR3 reads TGTGCCAGCAGCAACCGGACAGCTAGCACAGATACGCAGTATTTT.